Listed below are T cell receptor beta chains from one sample, sequenced in a study of cytomegalovirus exposure and HLA in healthy donors. Clones were read by immunoSEQ multiplex PCR, and TCRdb kept only the in-frame ones, dropping some. The sample carries approximately 100,000 clones, over 50% recorded once. The sample taken for sequencing was PBMCs. These receptors were taken from a man aged 30-40 years in good health and CMV-seronegative. CDR3s include the opening cysteine and the closing phenylalanine or tryptophan. A D gene is named only where the DNA matches it firmly. The size entry is marked missing in some rows and otherwise reads once, few, many or a size class.

clone size	D gene	V gene	J gene	CDR3 DNA	CDR3 protein
NA	TRBD1	TRBV6-5	TRBJ2-7	TGTGCCAGCAGTTACGGACAGGGGGGAGGATACGAGCAGTACTTC	CASSYGQGGGYEQYF
once	TRBD1	TRBV10-3	TRBJ2-1	TGTGCCATCAGGGGGGACAGGGGCGACAATGAGCAGTTCTTC	CAIRGDRGDNEQFF
NA	TRBD2	TRBV7-8	TRBJ2-3	TGTGCCAGCAGCCGGAGGTCCGGACTAGCGGGCCACCACAGGGATACGCAGTATTTT	CASSRRSGLAGHHRDTQYF
NA	TRBD1	TRBV7-8	TRBJ1-1	TGTGCCAGCAGCTCCGGGACAGGGGGACGGAACACTGAAGCTTTCTTT	CASSSGTGGRNTEAFF
NA	NA	TRBV29-1	TRBJ1-1	TGCAGCGTTGGCCGGTTGAACACTGAAGCTTTCTTT	CSVGRLNTEAFF
NA	TRBD2	TRBV2	TRBJ2-1	TGTGCCAGCAGTCGTACTACTAGCGGAGTAACCTACAATGAGCAGTTCTTC	CASSRTTSGVTYNEQFF
once	TRBD2	TRBV7-2	TRBJ2-1	TGTGCCAGCAGCCCGCGGGGCAGCGGGGGATTCTCCTACAATGAGCAGTTCTTC	CASSPRGSGGFSYNEQFF
once	NA	TRBV7-9	TRBJ2-1	TGTGCCAGCAGCTTATTAGCGTCGGGCAATGAGCAGTTCTTC	CASSLLASGNEQFF
NA	NA	TRBV7-8	TRBJ2-1	TGTGCCAGCAGCAGCGGCCTCCACAATGAGCAGTTCTTC	CASSSGLHNEQFF
NA	NA	TRBV28	TRBJ2-1	TGTGCCAGCAGTCCGCAGTTAGGAGGGCACAATGAGCAGTTCTTC	CASSPQLGGHNEQFF
NA	TRBD1	TRBV30	TRBJ2-5	TGTGCCTGGATCCACAGGGGACAACAAGAGACCCAGTACTTC	CAWIHRGQQETQYF
NA	NA	TRBV7-9	TRBJ1-5	TGTGCCAGCAGCAGGGACAATAGCAATCAGCCCCAGCATTTT	CASSRDNSNQPQHF
NA	NA	TRBV5-1	TRBJ1-3	TGCGCCAGCAGCCCGACACTCTCTGGAAACACCATATATTTT	CASSPTLSGNTIYF
few	TRBD1	TRBV19	TRBJ2-1	TGTGCCAGTAGTAACCCACAGGGGGCGGTCTACAATGAGCAGTTCTTC	CASSNPQGAVYNEQFF
once	TRBD1	TRBV9	TRBJ2-7	TGTGCCAGCAGCCGGGACAGGTCCTACGAGCAGTACTTC	CASSRDRSYEQYF
NA	TRBD2	TRBV9	TRBJ2-7	TGTGCCAGCAGCGGGGAAGCGGGAGCCGGGATTCGCCAGTACTTC	CASSGEAGAGIRQYF